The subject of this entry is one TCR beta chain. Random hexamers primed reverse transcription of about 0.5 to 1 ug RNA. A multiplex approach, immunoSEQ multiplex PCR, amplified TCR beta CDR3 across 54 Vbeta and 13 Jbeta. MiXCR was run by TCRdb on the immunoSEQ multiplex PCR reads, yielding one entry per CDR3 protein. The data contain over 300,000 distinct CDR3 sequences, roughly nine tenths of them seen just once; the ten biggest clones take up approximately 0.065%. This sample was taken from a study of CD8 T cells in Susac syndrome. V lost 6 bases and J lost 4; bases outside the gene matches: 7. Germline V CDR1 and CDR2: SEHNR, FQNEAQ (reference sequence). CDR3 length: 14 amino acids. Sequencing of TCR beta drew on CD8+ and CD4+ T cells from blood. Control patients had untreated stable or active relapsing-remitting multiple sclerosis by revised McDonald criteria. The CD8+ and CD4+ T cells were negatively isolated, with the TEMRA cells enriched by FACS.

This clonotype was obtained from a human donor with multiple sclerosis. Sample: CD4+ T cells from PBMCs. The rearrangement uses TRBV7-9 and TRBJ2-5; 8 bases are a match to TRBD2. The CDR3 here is CASSSSGTRETQYF. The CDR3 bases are TGTGCCAGCAGTTCCTCCGGGACTAGAGAGACCCAGTACTTC.